The 16 T cell receptor beta chains below all came from one sample that was sequenced in a study of blood T cell repertoires in COVID-19. The protocol was immunoSEQ multiplex PCR, while the TCRdb copy is restricted to in-frame clones and leaves out a portion. This sample has 100,000 to 120,000 clones, with approximately 85% found just once. Sequenced material: peripheral blood. The source is an older woman with COVID-19, enrolled during active disease.

Of note for this clone: Other DNA sequences in the sample encode the same CDR3. The chain combines TRBV18 with TRBJ1-5; TRBD1 matches at 9 bases. Trimming removed 3 bases from V and 4 bases from J; junction bases left unmatched: 1. The CDR3 is 14 residues long. Germline values: CDR1 KGHSH, CDR2 LQKENI. The CDR3 nucleotides read TGTGCCAGCTCACCCGGGACAGGGAATCAGCCCCAGCATTTT. It encodes CASSPGTGNQPQHF.

The gene calls are TRBV27 and TRBJ2-7, with TRBD2 matching 8 bases. Looked up from germline, CDR1 is MNHEY and CDR2 is SMNVEV (reference sequence). The ends lost 0 bases at V and 1 base at J; junction bases unmatched: 5. The CDR3 extends over 16 amino acids. CDR3 in amino acids: CASSLSRGGESYEQYF. In DNA, the CDR3 is TGTGCCAGCAGTTTATCCCGGGGGGGGGAATCCTACGAGCAGTACTTC.

The J gene is TRBJ2-3, the V gene TRBV19, with D perhaps matching TRBD2 (6 bases). In germline, CDR1 is LNHDA, CDR2 SQIVND (reference sequence). V shed 4 bases and J shed 1 base, with 12 bases lying between them. The CDR3 runs 15 residues. The CDR3 region is CASSKLAPGTDTQYF. DNA for the CDR3: TGTGCCAGTAGTAAACTAGCACCGGGCACAGATACGCAGTATTTT.

This sequence joins TRBV7-3 and TRBJ2-1, with 9 bases aligning to TRBD2. This CDR3 is built from 14 residues. Germline V gene sequence: CDR1 SGHTA, CDR2 FQGTGA. Trimming removed 3 bases from V and 9 bases from J; junction bases left unmatched: 6. In DNA form, the CDR3 reads TGTGCCAGCAGCTTTAGGCGGGGGGGCTTTGAGCAGTTCTTC. It specifies CASSFRRGGFEQFF.

The rearrangement joins TRBV12-5 to TRBJ1-5; 11 positions agree with TRBD1. Per germline, CDR1 LGHNT and CDR2 FRNRAP. The CDR3 has 18 residues. The J segment lost 0 bases and the V segment lost 6 bases, leaving 10 bases of the junction unmatched. The CDR3 DNA sequence: TGTGCTAGTGGCGCGGGACAGGGGGAAAATCATAGCAATCAGCCCCAGCATTTT. The encoded protein is CASGAGQGENHSNQPQHF.

This sequence joins TRBV4-3 and TRBJ1-4, with D hard to call. The CDR3 spans 17 residues. V gave up 1 base and J gave up 5 bases, with 17 bases separating them. Germline assignment: CDR1 LGHNA and CDR2 YSLEER. This chain's CDR3 is CASSQGTGGFYNEKLFF. CDR3 DNA sequence: TGCGCCAGCAGCCAAGGGACCGGAGGGTTCTACAATGAAAAACTGTTTTTT.

The chain uses TRBV5-1 and TRBJ2-3; 8 nucleotides agree with TRBD1. This CDR3 region has 15 residues. J gave up 3 bases and V 6 bases, and 9 bases lay outside the gene matches. The germline V gene encodes CDR1 SGHRS and CDR2 YFSETQ. This chain's CDR3 is CASIPTGAVTDTQYF. In DNA form, the CDR3 reads TGCGCCAGCATTCCGACAGGGGCAGTAACAGATACGCAGTATTTT.

The chain combines TRBV5-1 with TRBJ1-1, with TRBD1 matching over 10 bases. Germline-derived CDR1 and CDR2 are SGHRS and YFSETQ. The CDR3 is 16 residues long. The J segment lost 4 bases and the V segment lost 6 bases, leaving 12 bases of the junction unmatched. CDR3 sequence (DNA): TGCGCCAGCACCCTGGGACAGGGGATCTTAAGCACTGAAGCTTTCTTT. Amino acids: CASTLGQGILSTEAFF.

The chain joins TRBV13 to TRBJ1-5; a possible D gene is TRBD1 (5 bases). Germline V gene data show CDR1 as PRHDT and CDR2 as FYEKMQ (reference sequence). Trimming took off 3 bases at V and 2 bases at J, with 11 bases between the two ends. This CDR3 contains 15 residues. The CDR3 spells CASSFSRAGNQPQHF. The CDR3 DNA reads TGTGCCAGCAGCTTCTCCAGGGCCGGCAATCAGCCCCAGCATTTT. The full variable domain, in which reference TRBV13 and TRBJ1-5 provide the parts outside the CDR3, is AAGVIQSPRHLIKEKRETATLKCYPIPRHDTVYWYQQGPGQDPQFLISFYEKMQSDKGSIPDRFSAQQFSDYHSELNMSSLELGDSALYFCASSFSRAGNQPQHFGDGTRLSIL.

The table lists this clone with a count of one. The chain couples TRBV19 to TRBJ2-2, with a possible D match to TRBD1 (5 bases). CDR1 and CDR2 (germline): LNHDA, SQIVND (reference sequence). Trimming removed 3 bases at V and 1 base at J, with 9 bases between. This CDR3 region has 15 residues. Here the CDR3 DNA reads TGTGCCAGTAGTATCAGGGTATGGAACACCGGGGAGCTGTTTTTT. It translates to CASSIRVWNTGELFF.

V usage is TRBV28 and J usage is TRBJ1-4, with D unresolved. Germline loops: CDR1 MDHEN, CDR2 SYDVKM. With 3 bases removed from V and 8 bases from J, the gap between germline ends came to 13 bases. The CDR3 length is 14 residues. The CDR3 region is CASSFPDREEKLFF. The CDR3 DNA is TGTGCCAGCAGTTTCCCGGACCGGGAGGAAAAACTGTTTTTT.

The chain is built from TRBV6-6 and TRBJ1-5; TRBD1 matches at 11 bases. Trimming took 5 bases from V and 3 from J; bases not matched to a gene: 3. CDR1 and CDR2 from the germline V gene are MNHNY and SVGAGI (reference sequence). The CDR3 has 15 residues. The CDR3 coding sequence is TGTGCCAGCAGTCGGACAGGGGGCGACAATCAGCCCCAGCATTTT. This codes for CASSRTGGDNQPQHF.

In this sample, this clone turned up once. The chain carries TRBV4-1 and TRBJ1-1; TRBD1 matches 9 bases. V gave up 7 bases and J gave up 0 bases; unmatched junction bases: 12. Germline values: CDR1 MGHRA, CDR2 YSYEKL. The CDR3 covers 17 residues. CDR3 coding DNA: TGCGCCAGCAACTCTATGGGACAGGGAGGTCTGAACACTGAAGCTTTCTTT. Its translation: CASNSMGQGGLNTEAFF.

This chain uses TRBV29-1 with TRBJ1-1, with D uncertain. Germline CDR1 reads SQVTM; CDR2 reads ANQGSEA. The CDR3 covers 13 residues. Trimming left V 6 bases short and J 1 base short, with 12 bases between. In nucleotides, the CDR3 is TGCAGCGTGGGAGGACGGGAGAACACTGAAGCTTTCTTT. This gives the protein CSVGGRENTEAFF.

The chain couples TRBV19 to TRBJ1-5; D gene unclear. The germline CDR1 and CDR2 sequences are LNHDA and SQIVND (reference sequence). V was cut by 2 bases and J by 4 bases, with 3 bases left in between. The CDR3 length is 12 residues. DNA of the CDR3: TGTGCCAGTAGTATACAGAATCAGCCCCAGCATTTT. Its translation is CASSIQNQPQHF.

The chain employs TRBV4-2 and TRBJ2-1; D possibly corresponds to TRBD2 (7 bases). Trimming stripped 0 bases from V and 2 bases from J, with 11 bases between. The CDR3 length is 16 residues. The V gene's germline CDR1 is LGHNA and CDR2 YNFKEQ. Here the CDR3 DNA reads TGTGCCAGCAGCCAAGATGAGGGGGGGACCTACAATGAGCAGTTCTTC. Translation gives CASSQDEGGTYNEQFF.